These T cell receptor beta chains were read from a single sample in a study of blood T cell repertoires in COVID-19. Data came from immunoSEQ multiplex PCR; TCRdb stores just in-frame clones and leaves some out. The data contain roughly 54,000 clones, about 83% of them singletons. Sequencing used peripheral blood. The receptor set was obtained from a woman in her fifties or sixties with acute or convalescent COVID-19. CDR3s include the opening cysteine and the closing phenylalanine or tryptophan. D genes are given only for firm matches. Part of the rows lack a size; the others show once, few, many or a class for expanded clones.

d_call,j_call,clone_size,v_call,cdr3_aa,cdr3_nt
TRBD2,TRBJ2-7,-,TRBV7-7,CASSTGLAGSWQYF,TGTGCCAGCAGCACAGGACTAGCGGGAAGCTGGCAGTACTTC
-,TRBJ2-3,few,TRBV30,CAWSLSQRYASTDTQYF,TGTGCCTGGAGTCTATCCCAGCGGTACGCTAGCACAGATACGCAGTATTTT
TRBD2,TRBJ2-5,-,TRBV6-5,CASLQSGGETQYF,TGTGCCTCTCTGCAAAGCGGGGGGGAGACCCAGTACTTC
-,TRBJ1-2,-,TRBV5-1,CASSLERGPHGYTF,TGCGCCAGCAGCTTGGAGCGGGGCCCTCATGGCTACACCTTC
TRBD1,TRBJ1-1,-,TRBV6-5,CASRRGQGGTEAFF,TGTGCCAGCAGAAGGGGACAGGGAGGAACTGAAGCTTTCTTT
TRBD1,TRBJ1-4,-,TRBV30,CAWVPGQGGVNEKLFF,TGTGCCTGGGTACCGGGACAGGGAGGGGTTAATGAAAAACTGTTTTTT
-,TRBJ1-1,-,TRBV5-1,CASSLIQGRGATEAFF,TGCGCCAGCAGCTTGATACAGGGCCGGGGAGCAACTGAAGCTTTCTTT
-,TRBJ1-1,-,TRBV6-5,CASSYSGTLNTEAFF,TGTGCCAGCAGTTACTCAGGGACATTGAACACTGAAGCTTTCTTT
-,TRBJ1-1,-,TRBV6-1,CASSRPGGMRTEAFF,TGTGCCAGCAGTCGGCCTGGGGGGATGAGAACTGAAGCTTTCTTT
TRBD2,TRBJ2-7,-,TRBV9,CASSVAPSGGAHEQYF,TGTGCCAGCAGCGTAGCCCCAAGCGGGGGGGCACACGAGCAGTACTTC
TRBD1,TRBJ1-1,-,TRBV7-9,CASSLWTGRRGTEAFF,TGTGCCAGCAGCTTATGGACAGGGAGGCGAGGGACTGAAGCTTTCTTT
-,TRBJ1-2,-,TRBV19,CASSSGAGANYGYTF,TGTGCCAGTAGTTCAGGGGCAGGGGCTAACTATGGCTACACCTTC
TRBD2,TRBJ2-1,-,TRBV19,CATTSESYNEQFF,TGTGCCACTACTAGCGAGTCCTACAATGAGCAGTTCTTC
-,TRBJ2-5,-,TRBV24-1,CATSDLGSGEGETQYF,TGTGCCACCAGTGATCTAGGGTCAGGGGAAGGAGAGACCCAGTACTTC
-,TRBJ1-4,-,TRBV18,CASSPPSLRGKGEKLFF,TGTGCCAGCTCACCACCGAGTTTGAGGGGGAAAGGAGAAAAACTGTTTTTT
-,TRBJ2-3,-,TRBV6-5,CASSYGPYTDTQYF,TGTGCCAGCAGCTACGGGCCGTACACAGATACGCAGTATTTT
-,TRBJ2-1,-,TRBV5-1,CASSLGGGEQFF,TGCGCCAGCAGCTTGGGGGGAGGAGAGCAGTTCTTC
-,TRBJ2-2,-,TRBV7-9,CASSPRETGNTGELFF,TGTGCCAGCAGCCCACGAGAGACAGGGAACACCGGGGAGCTGTTTTTT
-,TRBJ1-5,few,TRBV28,CASSLGGPSQHF,TGTGCCAGCAGTTTGGGAGGGCCCTCCCAGCATTTT
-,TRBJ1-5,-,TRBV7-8,CASSLSLGQRNQPQHF,TGTGCCAGCAGCTTAAGTTTAGGACAGCGCAATCAGCCCCAGCATTTT
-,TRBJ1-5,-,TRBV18,CASSPPGGNQPQHF,TGTGCCAGCTCACCACCGGGGGGGAATCAGCCCCAGCATTTT
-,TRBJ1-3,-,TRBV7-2,CASSVDRSSGNTIYF,TGTGCCAGCAGCGTGGACAGATCCTCTGGAAACACCATATATTTT
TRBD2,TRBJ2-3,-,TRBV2,CASRGLAGTDTQYF,TGTGCCAGCAGGGGACTAGCGGGCACAGATACGCAGTATTTT
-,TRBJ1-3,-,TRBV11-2,CASSLVWLTTGSSGNTIYF,TGTGCCAGCAGCTTAGTCTGGTTAACCACAGGGAGCTCTGGAAACACCATATATTTT
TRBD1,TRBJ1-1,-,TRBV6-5,CASSYGRTGGTEAFF,TGTGCCAGCAGTTATGGGCGGACAGGGGGCACTGAAGCTTTCTTT
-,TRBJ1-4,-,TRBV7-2,CASSPADRSNEKLFF,TGTGCCAGCAGCCCAGCGGACAGATCTAATGAAAAACTGTTTTTT
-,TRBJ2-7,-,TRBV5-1,CASRLDHEQYF,TGCGCCAGCAGACTAGACCACGAGCAGTACTTC
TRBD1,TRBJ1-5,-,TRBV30,CAWGQGFQPQHF,TGTGCCTGGGGACAGGGGTTTCAGCCCCAGCATTTT
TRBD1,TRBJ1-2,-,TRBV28,CASNTQGQGGSQGYTF,TGTGCCAGCAATACCCAAGGACAGGGAGGTTCGCAGGGCTACACCTTC
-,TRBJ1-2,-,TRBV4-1,CASSQDLGWDDSGVANYGYTF,TGCGCCAGCAGCCAAGACCTAGGATGGGATGACTCGGGGGTAGCTAACTATGGCTACACCTTC
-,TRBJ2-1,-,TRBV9,CASSVGSGDYNEQFF,TGTGCCAGCAGCGTAGGTTCGGGGGACTACAATGAGCAGTTCTTC
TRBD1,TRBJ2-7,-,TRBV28,CASRRTGGLGEQYF,TGTGCCAGCAGAAGGACAGGGGGCCTCGGGGAGCAGTACTTC
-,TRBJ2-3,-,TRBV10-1,CASSGRGVNTQYF,TGCGCCAGCAGTGGCAGGGGTGTGAATACGCAGTATTTT